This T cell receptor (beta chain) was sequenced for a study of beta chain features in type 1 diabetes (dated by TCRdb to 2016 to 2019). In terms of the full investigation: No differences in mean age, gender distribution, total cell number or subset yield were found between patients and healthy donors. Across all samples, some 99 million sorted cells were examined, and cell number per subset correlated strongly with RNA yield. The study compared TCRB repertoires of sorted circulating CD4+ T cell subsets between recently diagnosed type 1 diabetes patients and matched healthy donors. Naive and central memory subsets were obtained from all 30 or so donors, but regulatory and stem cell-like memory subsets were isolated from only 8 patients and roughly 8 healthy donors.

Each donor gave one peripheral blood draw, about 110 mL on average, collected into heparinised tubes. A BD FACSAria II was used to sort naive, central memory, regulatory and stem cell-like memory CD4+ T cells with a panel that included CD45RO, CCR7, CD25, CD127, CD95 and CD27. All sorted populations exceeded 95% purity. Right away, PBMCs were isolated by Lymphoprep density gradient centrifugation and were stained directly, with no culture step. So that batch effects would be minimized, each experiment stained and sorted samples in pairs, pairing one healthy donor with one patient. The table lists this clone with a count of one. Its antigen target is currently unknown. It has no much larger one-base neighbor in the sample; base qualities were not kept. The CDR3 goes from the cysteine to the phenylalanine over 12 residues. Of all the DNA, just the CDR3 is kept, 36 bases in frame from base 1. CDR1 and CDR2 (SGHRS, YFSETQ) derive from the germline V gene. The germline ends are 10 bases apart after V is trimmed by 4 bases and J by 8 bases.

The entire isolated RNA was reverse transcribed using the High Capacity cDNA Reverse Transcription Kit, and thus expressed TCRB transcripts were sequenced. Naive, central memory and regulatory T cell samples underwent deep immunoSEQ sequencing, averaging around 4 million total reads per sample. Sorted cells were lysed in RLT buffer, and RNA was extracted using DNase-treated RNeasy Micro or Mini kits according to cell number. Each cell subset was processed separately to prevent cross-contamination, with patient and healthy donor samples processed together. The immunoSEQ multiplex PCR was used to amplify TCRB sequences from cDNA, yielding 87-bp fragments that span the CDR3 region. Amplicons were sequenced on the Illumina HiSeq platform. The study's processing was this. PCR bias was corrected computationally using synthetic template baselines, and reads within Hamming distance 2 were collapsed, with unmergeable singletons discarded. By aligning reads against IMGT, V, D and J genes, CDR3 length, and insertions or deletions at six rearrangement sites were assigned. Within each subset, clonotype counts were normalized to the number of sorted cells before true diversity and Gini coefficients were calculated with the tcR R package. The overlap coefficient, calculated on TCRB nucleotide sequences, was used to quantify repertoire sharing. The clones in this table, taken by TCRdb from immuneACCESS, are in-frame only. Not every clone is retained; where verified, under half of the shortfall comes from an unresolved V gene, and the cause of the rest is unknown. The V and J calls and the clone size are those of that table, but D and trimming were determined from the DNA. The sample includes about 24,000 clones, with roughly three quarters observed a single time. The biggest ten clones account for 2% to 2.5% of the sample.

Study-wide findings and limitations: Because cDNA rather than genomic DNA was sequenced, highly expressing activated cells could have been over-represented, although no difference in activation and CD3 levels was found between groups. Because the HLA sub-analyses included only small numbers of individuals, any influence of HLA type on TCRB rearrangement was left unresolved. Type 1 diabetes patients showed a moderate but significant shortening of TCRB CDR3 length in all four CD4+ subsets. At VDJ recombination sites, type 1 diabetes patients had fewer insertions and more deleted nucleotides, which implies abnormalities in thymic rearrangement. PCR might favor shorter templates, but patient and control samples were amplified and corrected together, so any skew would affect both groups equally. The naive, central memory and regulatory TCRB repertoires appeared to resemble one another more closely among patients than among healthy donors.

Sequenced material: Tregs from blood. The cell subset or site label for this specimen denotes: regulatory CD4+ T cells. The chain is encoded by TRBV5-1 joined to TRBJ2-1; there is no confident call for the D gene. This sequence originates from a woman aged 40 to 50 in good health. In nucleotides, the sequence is TGCGCCAGCAGCCTCCCGGGTGATGAGCAGTTCTTC. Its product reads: CASSLPGDEQFF.